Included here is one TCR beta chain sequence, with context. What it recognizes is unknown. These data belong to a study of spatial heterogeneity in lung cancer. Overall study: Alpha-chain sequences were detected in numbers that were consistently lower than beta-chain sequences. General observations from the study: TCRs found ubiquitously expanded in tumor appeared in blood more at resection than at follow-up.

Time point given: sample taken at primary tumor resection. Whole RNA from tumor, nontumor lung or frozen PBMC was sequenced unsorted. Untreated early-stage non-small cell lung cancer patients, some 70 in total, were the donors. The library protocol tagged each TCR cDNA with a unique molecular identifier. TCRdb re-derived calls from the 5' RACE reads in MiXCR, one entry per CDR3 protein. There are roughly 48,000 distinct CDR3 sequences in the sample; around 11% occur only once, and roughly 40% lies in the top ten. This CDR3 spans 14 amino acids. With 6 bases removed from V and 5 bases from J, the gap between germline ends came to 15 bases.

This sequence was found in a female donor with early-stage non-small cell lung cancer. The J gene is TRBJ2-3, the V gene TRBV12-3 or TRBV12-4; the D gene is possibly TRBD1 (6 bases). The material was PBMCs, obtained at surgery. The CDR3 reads CASSSGQTGDTQYF. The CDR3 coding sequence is TGTGCCAGCAGCTCTGGACAGACGGGAGATACGCAGTATTTT.